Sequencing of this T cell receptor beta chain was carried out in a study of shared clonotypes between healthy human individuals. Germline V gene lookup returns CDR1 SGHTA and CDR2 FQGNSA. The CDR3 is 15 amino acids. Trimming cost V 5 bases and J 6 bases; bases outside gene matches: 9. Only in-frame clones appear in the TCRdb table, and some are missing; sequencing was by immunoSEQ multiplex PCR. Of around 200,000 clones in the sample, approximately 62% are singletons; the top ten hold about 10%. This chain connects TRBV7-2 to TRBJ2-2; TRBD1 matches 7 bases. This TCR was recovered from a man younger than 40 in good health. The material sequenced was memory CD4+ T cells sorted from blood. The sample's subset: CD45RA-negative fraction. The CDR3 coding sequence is TGTGCCAGCAGCCCCCTCGGGACAGCGTCCGGGGAGCTGTTTTTT. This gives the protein CASSPLGTASGELFF.